Listed below are T cell receptor beta chains from one sample, sequenced in a study of T cell responses to AZD1222 COVID-19 vaccine. Here immunoSEQ multiplex PCR was the method, and the copy in TCRdb shows in-frame clones only, minus some. The sample has about 120,000 clones; roughly 87% are singletons. The sequencing used peripheral blood, collected 28 days after the second AZD1222 dose. The receptors stem from an adult who received the AZD1222 COVID-19 vaccine. Both conserved end residues are part of each CDR3. Fields, in order: D gene, clone size, J gene, V gene, CDR3 protein, CDR3 DNA. D genes are given only for firm matches. The listing skips clone size in some rows; elsewhere it reads once, few, many or a size class.

>NA|NA|TRBJ1-6|TRBV19
CASSIDRSSYNSPLHF
TGTGCCAGTAGTATCGACAGGAGCTCCTATAATTCACCCCTCCACTTT
>TRBD1|NA|TRBJ1-6|TRBV4-3
CASSQTPGQGNSPLHF
TGCGCCAGCAGCCAAACACCTGGACAGGGCAATTCACCCCTCCACTTT
>NA|NA|TRBJ2-1|TRBV3-1/TRBV3-2
CASSQGVYNEQFF
TGTGCCAGCAGCCAAGGGGTTTACAATGAGCAGTTCTTC
>NA|once|TRBJ1-3|TRBV19
CASSIAGDPGNTIYF
TGTGCCAGTAGTATAGCTGGGGACCCTGGAAACACCATATATTTT
>TRBD1|NA|TRBJ1-2|TRBV11-2
CASSLQGGYGYTF
TGTGCCAGCAGCTTACAGGGGGGCTATGGCTACACCTTC
>TRBD2|NA|TRBJ2-1|TRBV4-3
CASSQDYVLAGGRNEQFF
TGCGCCAGCAGCCAAGATTATGTACTAGCGGGGGGTAGGAATGAGCAGTTCTTC
>NA|NA|TRBJ1-1|TRBV6-5
CASSQEVSGRTEAFF
TGTGCCAGCAGCCAGGAGGTCTCGGGGAGGACTGAAGCTTTCTTT
>TRBD2|NA|TRBJ2-3|TRBV7-9
CASSLAWRLAGGQTDTQYF
TGTGCCAGCAGCTTAGCTTGGCGACTAGCGGGGGGACAAACAGATACGCAGTATTTT
>NA|NA|TRBJ2-7|TRBV7-9
CASSLAQIVSASYEQYF
TGTGCCAGCAGCTTAGCCCAGATCGTTTCAGCCTCCTACGAGCAGTACTTC
>NA|NA|TRBJ1-6|TRBV18
CASSSEAGRTGSPLHF
TGTGCCAGCTCCTCGGAGGCAGGTCGGACTGGCTCACCCCTCCACTTT
>NA|once|TRBJ1-1|TRBV7-9
CASSLSGGNTEAFF
TGTGCCAGCAGCTTATCCGGGGGGAACACTGAAGCTTTCTTT
>TRBD2|NA|TRBJ2-3|TRBV7-2
CASSLTSSGGATDTQYF
TGTGCCAGCAGTCTTACCTCAAGCGGGGGGGCGACAGATACGCAGTATTTT
>NA|NA|TRBJ1-1|TRBV5-1
CASSLGSGGNTEAFF
TGCGCCAGCAGCTTGGGCTCGGGGGGAAACACTGAAGCTTTCTTT
>NA|NA|TRBJ2-2|TRBV7-9
CASSLETGPYNTGELFF
TGTGCCAGCAGCTTAGAGACCGGACCCTACAACACCGGGGAGCTGTTTTTT
>TRBD1|NA|TRBJ2-5|TRBV6-2/TRBV6-3
CASSLVRGQETQYF
TGTGCCAGCAGTTTGGTCAGGGGGCAAGAGACCCAGTACTTC
>NA|NA|TRBJ1-6|TRBV11-2
CASSLAPEAPLHF
TGTGCCAGCAGCTTAGCGCCGGAGGCACCCCTCCACTTT
>TRBD2|NA|TRBJ2-7|TRBV5-4
CASGPGLGELEQYF
TGTGCCAGCGGACCGGGACTAGGAGAGCTCGAGCAGTACTTC
>NA|NA|TRBJ1-2|TRBV18
CASSPDATNYGYTF
TGTGCCAGCTCACCGGACGCGACTAACTATGGCTACACCTTC
>NA|NA|TRBJ1-2|TRBV29-1
CSVGDGTYGYTF
TGCAGCGTCGGGGACGGAACCTATGGCTACACCTTC
>NA|NA|TRBJ2-2|TRBV2
CASSERALGGTGELFF
TGTGCCAGCAGTGAGCGGGCCCTAGGCGGGACCGGGGAGCTGTTTTTT
>NA|NA|TRBJ1-5|TRBV3-1/TRBV3-2
CASSPRDGNQPQHF
TGTGCCAGCAGCCCTCGCGATGGCAATCAGCCCCAGCATTTT
>TRBD1|NA|TRBJ1-5|TRBV3-1/TRBV3-2
CASSQEDRGPQHF
TGTGCCAGCAGCCAAGAGGACAGGGGGCCCCAGCATTTT
>NA|NA|TRBJ1-4|TRBV20-1
CSASVSTGEKLFF
TGCAGTGCTAGTGTTAGTACGGGAGAAAAACTGTTTTTT
>NA|NA|TRBJ1-3|TRBV28
CASSRRSSGNTIYF
TGTGCCAGCAGCCGCAGGAGCTCTGGAAACACCATATATTTT
>NA|once|TRBJ1-1|TRBV6-5
CASMVGGSNTEAFF
TGTGCCAGCATGGTTGGGGGTTCGAACACTGAAGCTTTCTTT
>TRBD1|NA|TRBJ2-2|TRBV5-1
CASNTPMDRGDTGELFF
TGCGCCAGCAACACCCCAATGGACAGGGGAGACACCGGGGAGCTGTTTTTT
>NA|NA|TRBJ1-4|TRBV15
CATSRGGATNEKLFF
TGTGCCACCAGCAGAGGGGGAGCAACTAATGAAAAACTGTTTTTT
>NA|NA|TRBJ1-3|TRBV29-1
CSVEFGGGNTIYF
TGCAGCGTCGAGTTCGGAGGAGGAAACACCATATATTTT
>TRBD1|NA|TRBJ2-7|TRBV27
CASRPRTGDAYEQYF
TGTGCCAGCAGACCCCGGACAGGGGACGCCTACGAGCAGTACTTC
>TRBD1|NA|TRBJ1-5|TRBV5-1
CASSVEGALDQPQHF
TGCGCCAGCAGCGTGGAGGGGGCGCTGGATCAGCCCCAGCATTTT
>TRBD2|NA|TRBJ2-7|TRBV18
CASSKASGGGSSYEQYF
TGTGCCAGCTCAAAGGCTAGCGGGGGGGGCAGCTCCTACGAGCAGTACTTC
>NA|NA|TRBJ1-2|TRBV19
CASIGSRAGYGYTF
TGTGCCAGTATTGGGTCGCGGGCAGGCTATGGCTACACCTTC
>TRBD1|NA|TRBJ1-2|TRBV6-5
CASRQTGTGGHGYTF
TGTGCCAGCAGGCAAACCGGGACAGGGGGGCATGGCTACACCTTC
>NA|NA|TRBJ2-5|TRBV11-2
CASSQGEKTQYF
TGTGCCAGCAGCCAAGGGGAAAAGACCCAGTACTTC
>NA|NA|TRBJ1-2|TRBV29-1
CSVESIIQGGYTF
TGCAGCGTTGAAAGCATCATTCAGGGAGGCTACACCTTC
>TRBD1|NA|TRBJ1-2|TRBV20-1
CSASNLGTANGYTF
TGCAGTGCTAGTAATCTTGGGACAGCTAACGGCTACACCTTC
>NA|few|TRBJ1-5|TRBV12-3/TRBV12-4
CASSFSTGQPQHF
TGTGCCAGCAGTTTTTCGACGGGCCAGCCCCAGCATTTT
>TRBD2|NA|TRBJ2-2|TRBV4-1
CASSQDRGTINTGELFF
TGCGCCAGCAGCCAAGATCGGGGGACTATCAACACCGGGGAGCTGTTTTTT
>TRBD1|NA|TRBJ1-3|TRBV10-3
CAISESGDSSGNTIYF
TGTGCCATCAGTGAGTCGGGGGACAGCTCTGGAAACACCATATATTTT
>NA|NA|TRBJ2-5|TRBV29-1
CSVGIQETQYF
TGCAGCGTAGGGATCCAAGAGACCCAGTACTTC
>TRBD1|NA|TRBJ2-7|TRBV6-6
CASSLPKRTGAFYEQYF
TGTGCCAGCAGTCTACCTAAAAGGACAGGGGCTTTCTACGAGCAGTACTTC
>TRBD1|NA|TRBJ1-2|TRBV6-5
CASNTGQVSGYTF
TGTGCCAGCAACACGGGACAGGTCTCCGGCTACACCTTC
>NA|NA|TRBJ1-5|TRBV5-3
CARSSGSGRRDQPQHF
TGTGCCAGAAGCTCCGGGTCCGGACGACGAGATCAGCCCCAGCATTTT
>NA|NA|TRBJ1-6|TRBV12-3/TRBV12-4
CASSLAVLSPLHF
TGTGCCAGCAGTTTAGCGGTTCTTTCACCCCTCCACTTT
>TRBD1|NA|TRBJ1-1|TRBV10-2
CASSESLGQKNTEAFF
TGCGCCAGCAGTGAGTCTTTGGGACAGAAGAACACTGAAGCTTTCTTT
>NA|NA|TRBJ1-3|TRBV12-3/TRBV12-4
CASRNSGNTIYF
TGTGCCAGCAGGAACAGCGGAAACACCATATATTTT
>TRBD1|NA|TRBJ1-2|TRBV7-9
CASNVQGNYGYTF
TGTGCCAGCAACGTACAGGGGAACTATGGCTACACCTTC
>NA|NA|TRBJ2-4|TRBV5-5
CASSINRGLEAKNIQYF
TGTGCCAGCAGCATAAATAGGGGCCTGGAGGCCAAAAACATTCAGTACTTC
>NA|once|TRBJ1-3|TRBV21-1
CASSKGRQGVTGNTIYF
TGTGCCAGCAGCAAGGGCAGACAGGGGGTAACGGGAAACACCATATATTTT
>NA|NA|TRBJ1-6|TRBV2
CASKDRPLIDSPLHF
TGTGCCAGCAAAGACAGGCCCCTCATCGATTCACCCCTCCACTTT
>NA|once|TRBJ1-6|TRBV12-3/TRBV12-4
CASSLRVNSPLHF
TGTGCCAGCAGTTTAAGGGTTAATTCACCCCTCCACTTT
>TRBD1|NA|TRBJ1-5|TRBV5-5
CASSLRTGRGQPQHF
TGTGCCAGCAGCTTGCGGACAGGGAGGGGTCAGCCCCAGCATTTT
>TRBD1|once|TRBJ2-7|TRBV6-2/TRBV6-3
CASSSYTGVGSYEQYF
TGTGCCAGCAGTTCGTATACAGGGGTTGGCTCCTACGAGCAGTACTTC
>TRBD2|few|TRBJ2-7|TRBV5-1
CASSRAGSGGWNEQYF
TGCGCCAGCAGCAGGGCTGGTTCGGGGGGTTGGAACGAGCAGTACTTC
>TRBD2|NA|TRBJ2-7|TRBV5-6
CASSETSLYEQYF
TGTGCCAGCAGCGAGACTAGCCTCTACGAGCAGTACTTC
>NA|NA|TRBJ2-1|TRBV7-2
CASSIPLAGLLNEQFF
TGTGCCAGCAGCATACCGTTGGCGGGTTTACTCAATGAGCAGTTCTTC
>NA|NA|TRBJ2-3|TRBV6-5
CASSYSGYNTQYF
TGTGCCAGCAGTTACTCGGGATACAATACGCAGTATTTT
>NA|NA|TRBJ2-2|TRBV3-1/TRBV3-2
CASSQDTGELFF
TGTGCCAGCAGCCAAGACACCGGGGAGCTGTTTTTT
>TRBD2|NA|TRBJ2-1|TRBV7-6
CASSPTSGVIISEQFF
TGTGCCAGCAGCCCGACTAGCGGGGTCATTATTAGTGAGCAGTTCTTC